This TCR beta chain was sequenced in a study of blood T cell repertoires in COVID-19. At the level of the study: T cells, B-cell-depleted T cells, or PBMCs provided the cDNA or gDNA that served as material.

In the source study's methods: Amplification with reference gene primers provided the estimates of nucleated cell counts. Data came from immunoSEQ multiplex PCR; TCRdb stores just in-frame clones and leaves some out. That table furnishes V, J and clone size, whereas the DNA furnished D and trimming. The table lists 150,000 to 200,000 clones, around nine tenths of them singletons, with approximately 12% in the top ten. The CDR3 spans 17 residues. CDR1 and CDR2 (germline): MDHEN, SYDVKM. Trimming cost V 2 bases and J 3 bases; bases outside gene matches: 12. The origin of this receptor is a woman aged 70-85 years with COVID-19, enrolled during active disease. This rearrangement joins TRBV28 to TRBJ1-2; the match to TRBD1 covers 7 bases. The sample consisted of peripheral blood. The CDR3 DNA is TGTGCCAGCAGTTTACCAGGAGAGGGGGCTCGATACTATGGCTACACCTTC. Translating gives CASSLPGEGARYYGYTF.